The clone carrying this TCR beta chain was observed a single time. This sample is part of a study of T cell changes during pregnancy in multiple sclerosis. Losses at the gene ends were 4 bases for V and 5 bases for J; bases not matched to a gene: 8. The CDR3 spans 16 residues. Germline values: CDR1 MNHNS, CDR2 SASEGT. Data came from immunoSEQ multiplex PCR; TCRdb stores just in-frame clones and leaves some out. Here the sample spans fewer than 50,000 clones, 88% being singletons. Sequencing used CD8+ T cells from peripheral blood mononuclear cells, obtained in the third trimester of pregnancy. The receptor comes from a female donor with multiple sclerosis, enrolled in a pregnancy study. This chain links TRBV6-1 with TRBJ2-1; 10 nucleotides agree with TRBD1. In DNA, the CDR3 is TGTGCCAGCAGTGCATTGACAGGGGGCATCCACAATGAGCAGTTCTTC. It specifies CASSALTGGIHNEQFF.